The 30 T cell receptor beta chains below were found in one sample sequenced in a study of T-cell reconstitution after alpha-beta-depleted transplantation in children. Molecular barcoding with unique molecular identifiers was used for the TCRbeta library. TCRdb re-derived calls from the PCR reads in MiXCR, one entry per CDR3 protein. The profile shows hundreds of thousands of distinct CDR3 sequences, over 10% of them singletons. The sequencing used PBMCs, mostly from graft donor cells, collected 360 days after TCRalphabeta/CD19-depleted stem cell transplant. The receptors originated from a male patient between 5 and 17 years old who had a stem cell transplant for acute myeloid leukemia, so the T cells may come from the graft donor.

This clonotype has more than one count but fewer than ten. The rearrangement links TRBV20-1 to TRBJ2-2, with D tentatively TRBD1 (6 bases). V lost 3 bases and J lost 0, with 14 bases in between. CDR1 and CDR2 from the germline V gene are DFQATT and SNEGSKA (reference sequence). The CDR3 runs to 16 residues. The CDR3 is CSASRGGGANTGELFF. The CDR3 nucleotides are TGCAGTGCTAGCAGGGGTGGGGGAGCGAACACCGGGGAGCTGTTTTTT.

CDR3 in amino acids: CASSQGRNRGSLLGYTF. CDR3 DNA: TGCGCCAGCAGCCAAGGCCGTAACAGGGGCTCCTTACTAGGCTACACCTTC. V and J are TRBV4-3 and TRBJ1-2, with TRBD1 matching 7 bases. The CDR3 has 17 amino acids. The V and J ends lost 1 base and 8 bases, in that order; junction bases with no gene match: 16. Germline assignment: CDR1 LGHNA and CDR2 YSLEER.

V usage is TRBV14 and J usage is TRBJ2-7; weak D call: TRBD1 (6 bases). The V gene lost 6 bases and the J gene lost 3 bases, with 21 bases spanning the gap. The CDR3 is made up of 16 amino acids. Per the germline V gene, CDR1 is SGHDN and CDR2 is FVKESK. CDR3 loop: CASSPLGAGVFYEQYF. As DNA, the CDR3 is TGTGCCAGCAGTCCCCTGGGAGCAGGGGTTTTCTACGAGCAGTACTTC.

Many counts were recorded for this clonotype. The chain is built from TRBV29-1 and TRBJ2-1; D remains unclear. Germline CDR1 SQVTM, CDR2 ANQGSEA. This CDR3 is built from 13 residues. The V end was cut by 5 bases, the J end by 5 bases, with 13 bases between. CDR3 protein: CSVLPRQNNEQFF. CDR3 nucleotide sequence: TGCAGCGTTCTACCTCGTCAGAACAATGAGCAGTTCTTC.

This clonotype was recorded many times. V gene TRBV28 combines with J gene TRBJ2-5; TRBD1 matches at 9 bases. The CDR3 covers 16 residues. V was clipped by 5 bases and J by 5 bases; unmatched bases: 12. Germline loops: CDR1 MDHEN, CDR2 SYDVKM. CDR3 in amino acids: CASSNPGQGLRETQYF. CDR3 DNA: TGTGCCAGCAGTAACCCGGGACAGGGTTTACGGGAGACCCAGTACTTC. Drawing the rest from reference TRBV28 and TRBJ2-5, the complete variable domain is DVKVTQSSRYLVKRTGEKVFLECVQDMDHENMFWYRQDPGLGLRLIYFSYDVKMKEKGDIPEGYSVSREKKERFSLILESASTNQTSMYLCASSNPGQGLRETQYFGPGTRLLVL.

The genes are TRBV20-1 and TRBJ2-2; D remains unclear. Germline assignment: CDR1 DFQATT and CDR2 SNEGSKA (reference sequence). V was clipped by 6 bases and J by 4 bases, with 15 bases between them. CDR3 length equals 14 residues. For the CDR3, the DNA is TGCAGTGCCCAAACTACTTCGGGCACCGGGGAGCTGTTTTTT. It yields the protein CSAQTTSGTGELFF.

The rearrangement links TRBV4-3 to TRBJ2-3; 8 nucleotides agree with TRBD2. The germline V gene has CDR1 LGHNA and CDR2 YSLEER. J was trimmed by 3 bases and V by 4 bases; bases with no gene match: 12. The CDR3 sequence is 17 residues long. CDR3 in DNA: TGCGCCAGCAGCCCCCGACCTGCGGGAGGTGGGACAGATACGCAGTATTTT. Translated, it gives CASSPRPAGGGTDTQYF.

In this sample, this clonotype turned up many times. The V call is TRBV27, the J call TRBJ2-7, with D perhaps TRBD1 (5 bases). CDR3 length: 13 amino acids. Deletions cut 4 bases from V and 3 bases from J, with 10 bases between. Germline V gene sequence: CDR1 MNHEY, CDR2 SMNVEV (reference sequence). CDR3 nucleotide sequence: TGTGCCAGCAGTTCAGGGTCTCACTACGAGCAGTACTTC. Translating gives CASSSGSHYEQYF.

V is TRBV20-1 and J is TRBJ2-3; 14 nucleotides align to TRBD2. CDR1 is DFQATT and CDR2 is SNEGSKA in the germline V gene (reference sequence). Germline trimming cut 5 bases from V and 5 bases from J; bases unmatched to any gene: 6. The CDR3 consists of 15 residues. CDR3 protein: CSAPTSGRARDTQYF. The CDR3 DNA reads TGCAGTGCTCCGACTAGCGGGAGGGCTAGAGATACGCAGTATTTT.

The V gene is TRBV28, the J gene TRBJ2-1, with a tentative D call TRBD2 (7 bases). The CDR3 sequence is 16 residues long. V lost 3 bases, J lost 4 bases, and 16 bases lay in between. Germline V gene lookup returns CDR1 MDHEN and CDR2 SYDVKM. The CDR3 bases are TGTGCCAGCAGTTTTCGGGGAGGGGGTCGATACAATGAGCAGTTCTTC. Its translation is CASSFRGGGRYNEQFF. Supplemented by reference TRBV28 and TRBJ2-1, the full variable domain reads DVKVTQSSRYLVKRTGEKVFLECVQDMDHENMFWYRQDPGLGLRLIYFSYDVKMKEKGDIPEGYSVSREKKERFSLILESASTNQTSMYLCASSFRGGGRYNEQFFGPGTRLTVL.

Points on this clonotype: Given the absence of the conserved phenylalanine or tryptophan at the CDR3 end, a read error is likely. The limits of the CDR3 on the DNA are not certain, so only TCRdb's listed CDR3 is given. The rearrangement uses TRBV7-2 and TRBJ2-1; the table's D call TRBD1 went unverified against the DNA. Germline V gives CDR1 SGHTA, CDR2 FQGNSA. The CDR3 is 12 amino acids in total, end residues counted. The CDR3 sequence: CASSRAGGAREL.

This clonotype turned up a few times. The chain carries TRBV10-3 and TRBJ2-3, with TRBD1 matching over 8 bases. The CDR3 runs to 12 residues. CDR1 ENHRY and CDR2 SYGVKD come from the germline V gene. The junction had 3 bases not matched to a gene; V was cut back by 4 bases and J by 9 bases. The CDR3 region is CAISGGTGTQYF. The DNA of the CDR3 is TGTGCCATCAGTGGGGGGACAGGAACGCAGTATTTT.

Many counts were recorded for this clonotype. The genes are TRBV20-1 and TRBJ1-5; D is unclear. The V and J ends lost 5 bases and 0 bases respectively, with 14 bases between them. Germline CDR1 is DFQATT and CDR2 is SNEGSKA (reference sequence). The CDR3 length is 15 residues. The CDR3 DNA is TGCAGTGCTCCCCGGACCGCGTATAGCAATCAGCCCCAGCATTTT. Amino acids: CSAPRTAYSNQPQHF.

The genes are TRBV28 and TRBJ2-7; the D gene is possibly TRBD2 (6 bases). Trimming shortened V by 0 bases and J by 4 bases, and 13 bases separated the two germline ends. The germline CDR1 and CDR2 sequences are MDHEN and SYDVKM. The length of the CDR3 is 15 residues. CDR3 protein: CASSLWGLGVYEQYF. CDR3 sequence (DNA): TGTGCCAGCAGTTTATGGGGACTGGGGGTTTACGAGCAGTACTTC.

Ten or more counts support this clonotype. The chain joins TRBV20-1 to TRBJ2-1; 11 nucleotides align to TRBD2. V shed 3 bases and J 8 bases; nucleotides not matched to a gene: 9. Germline CDR1 DFQATT, CDR2 SNEGSKA (reference sequence). The CDR3 loop spans 15 amino acids. The CDR3 bases are TGCAGTGCTAGTGCGCGACTAGCGGGAAGGCATGAGCAGTTCTTC. It is translated as CSASARLAGRHEQFF.

The genes are TRBV28 and TRBJ2-5; 7 nucleotides match TRBD2. The ends lost 3 bases at V and 5 bases at J; junction bases unmatched: 18. The CDR3 is 18 residues long. Germline values: CDR1 MDHEN, CDR2 SYDVKM. The CDR3 here is CASSLKVWLAVPGETQYF. The CDR3 region has the DNA TGTGCCAGCAGTTTGAAGGTTTGGCTAGCGGTCCCTGGGGAGACCCAGTACTTC.

This clonotype has a handful of counts. The gene calls are TRBV4-2 and TRBJ2-6; D may be TRBD1 (5 bases). The V end lost 4 bases, the J end lost 0 bases, and 13 bases lay between the germline ends. The CDR3 totals 17 residues. Germline V gene data show CDR1 as LGHNA and CDR2 as YNFKEQ. The CDR3 region is CASSPQVLSSGANVLTF. CDR3 DNA sequence: TGTGCCAGCAGCCCACAGGTTCTCTCCTCTGGGGCCAACGTCCTGACTTTC.

This clonotype was seen more than once but under ten times. This sequence joins TRBV30 and TRBJ1-6, with TRBD1 matching 7 bases. CDR1 is GTSNPN and CDR2 is SVGIG in the germline V gene (reference sequence). The CDR3 loop spans 15 amino acids. With V trimmed by 0 bases and J by 10 bases, 9 bases remained unmatched. The CDR3 reads CAWSVRQGRESPLHF. CDR3 DNA: TGTGCCTGGAGTGTCCGACAGGGAAGGGAGTCACCCCTCCACTTT.

This clonotype occurred a few times. The chain couples TRBV20-1 to TRBJ2-5; D unclear. Germline V lookup: CDR1 DFQATT, CDR2 SNEGSKA (reference sequence). This CDR3 has 14 amino acids. Between the trimmed V and J ends, which lost 4 bases and 5 bases, there was a span of 17 bases. CDR3 residues: CSATRSAARETQYF. The CDR3 bases are TGCAGTGCTACCCGGAGCGCGGCGCGGGAGACCCAGTACTTC.

This clonotype was counted a few times. The chain has TRBV7-2 and TRBJ2-1; TRBD2 aligns across 12 bases. The CDR3 extends over 16 amino acids. The trim removed 3 bases at V and 6 bases at J, leaving 6 bases unmatched. CDR1 is SGHTA and CDR2 is FQGNSA in the germline V gene. CDR3 DNA sequence: TGTGCCAGCAGCTTTCCTAGCGGGAGGGGGGGCAATGAGCAGTTCTTC. As protein: CASSFPSGRGGNEQFF.

This clonotype was found many times. The rearrangement uses TRBV12-3 or TRBV12-4 and TRBJ1-4; no reliable D call. The CDR3 runs 14 residues. V was shortened by 3 bases and J by 0 bases, with 5 bases between the two germline ends. The CDR3: CASSFLTTNEKLFF. CDR3 coding DNA: TGTGCCAGCAGTTTCTTAACAACTAATGAAAAACTGTTTTTT.

This clonotype was counted many times. The chain has TRBV20-1 and TRBJ2-3; D is ambiguous. Germline loops: CDR1 DFQATT, CDR2 SNEGSKA (reference sequence). This CDR3 has 11 residues. V was trimmed by 5 bases and J by 5 bases, leaving 8 bases between them. The CDR3 coding sequence is TGCAGTGCTTTGGGTAGAGATACGCAGTATTTT. Translation: CSALGRDTQYF.

This chain uses TRBV27 with TRBJ2-7, with D unclear. Between the trimmed V and J ends, which lost 2 bases and 0 bases, there was a span of 11 bases. This CDR3 is built from 15 residues. The V gene's germline CDR1 is MNHEY and CDR2 SMNVEV (reference sequence). DNA of the CDR3: TGTGCCAGCAGTTTACCCGGCGTGAGCTCCTACGAGCAGTACTTC. As protein: CASSLPGVSSYEQYF.

This clonotype was found a few times. The V and J genes are TRBV11-2 and TRBJ2-3, with 15 bases that match TRBD2. V lost 5 bases, J lost 3 bases, and 18 bases stayed unmatched. The CDR3 runs to 21 residues. Germline V gives CDR1 SGHAT, CDR2 FQNNGV. The DNA of the CDR3 is TGTGCCAGCAGCCCCCCGTTGGGACTAGCGGGAGGACGTATTTGGACAGATACGCAGTATTTT. Amino acid sequence: CASSPPLGLAGGRIWTDTQYF. The whole variable domain, remainder taken from reference TRBV11-2 and TRBJ2-3, is EAGVAQSPRYKIIEKRQSVAFWCNPISGHATLYWYQQILGQGPKLLIQFQNNGVVDDSQLPKDRFSAERLKGVDSTLKIQPAKLEDSAVYLCASSPPLGLAGGRIWTDTQYFGPGTRLTVL.

V usage is TRBV18 and J usage is TRBJ1-4; D unresolved. The V end lost 3 bases, the J end lost 0 bases, and 11 bases lay between the germline ends. This CDR3 region has 16 residues. The germline V gene has CDR1 KGHSH and CDR2 LQKENI. The DNA for the CDR3 is TGTGCCAGCTCACCGGAGGGTGATGCAACTAATGAAAAACTGTTTTTT. It yields the protein CASSPEGDATNEKLFF.

The chain is built from TRBV2 and TRBJ1-2; D may be TRBD1 (5 bases). The germline V gene encodes CDR1 SNHLY and CDR2 FYNNEI. The CDR3 sequence is 15 residues long. V dropped 2 bases and J dropped 8 bases, with 18 bases sitting between them. CDR3 loop: CASSEFGAGLQGYTF. The CDR3 DNA reads as TGTGCCAGCAGTGAATTCGGGGCAGGGCTTCAGGGCTACACCTTC.

As for this clonotype: A read error may account for a junction end that differs from germline. The chain is built from TRBV7-7 and TRBJ2-2, with 7 bases fitting TRBD2. CDR1 and CDR2 (germline): SSHAT, FNYEAQ (reference sequence). The CDR3 length is 16 residues. CDR3 in amino acids: CASRLRDYSNTGELFF. The CDR3 DNA sequence: TGTGCTAGCAGACTTCGGGACTACTCGAACACCGGGGAGCTGTTTTTT.

In its sample, this clonotype was seen a few times. The chain has TRBV4-3 and TRBJ2-3; D may match TRBD1 or TRBD2 (6 bases each). Trimming left V 4 bases short and J 3 bases short, with 17 bases between. The CDR3 has 16 amino acids. Per germline, CDR1 LGHNA and CDR2 YSLEER. This CDR3 reads CASSPRGGGWTDTQYF. The CDR3, as DNA: TGCGCCAGCAGCCCCCGCGGAGGGGGATGGACAGATACGCAGTATTTT.

The rearrangement uses TRBV18 and TRBJ2-1; 7 positions agree with TRBD2. The V segment lost 3 bases and the J segment 13 bases; nucleotides outside the gene matches: 3. The germline gives CDR1 KGHSH, CDR2 LQKENI. The CDR3 runs 11 residues. The CDR3, as DNA: TGTGCCAGCTCACCGACGGGAGGACAGTTCTTC. This codes for CASSPTGGQFF.

This rearrangement joins TRBV7-9 to TRBJ1-4; no clear D gene. The CDR3 length is 14 residues. Germline V gene lookup returns CDR1 SEHNR and CDR2 FQNEAQ (reference sequence). Trimming stripped 6 bases from V and 4 bases from J, with 12 bases between. The CDR3: CASRPEGSNEKLFF. The CDR3 DNA is TGTGCCAGCAGACCAGAAGGGAGTAATGAAAAACTGTTTTTT. The variable domain in full, with the rest retrieved from reference TRBV7-9 and TRBJ1-4, is DTGVSQNPRHKITKRGQNVTFRCDPISEHNRLYWYRQTLGQGPEFLTYFQNEAQLEKSRLLSDRFSAERPKGSFSTLEIQRTEQGDSAMYLCASRPEGSNEKLFFGSGTQLSVL.